The rows below give T cell receptor beta chains drawn from one sample of a study of T cell responses to AZD1222 COVID-19 vaccine. Measured with immunoSEQ multiplex PCR; TCRdb has only the in-frame clones, and not every one. The repertoire holds 100,000 or so clones, 70% to 90% seen once, with 9.5% to 13% in the top ten. The sequencing used peripheral blood, collected 28 days after the second AZD1222 dose. The receptors derive from an adult who received the AZD1222 COVID-19 vaccine. CDR3s include the opening cysteine and the closing phenylalanine or tryptophan. Fields, in order: J gene, V gene, clone size, D gene, CDR3 DNA, CDR3 protein. D genes are given only for firm matches. Clone size is given for some rows only: seen once, a few or many times, or a class if the clone is expanded.

>TRBJ1-2|TRBV7-2|NA|NA
TGTGCCAGCAGCCTTCAGGGGAAGGCTAACTATGGCTACACCTTC
CASSLQGKANYGYTF
>TRBJ2-6|TRBV27|NA|NA
TGTGCCAGCAGTTCCTTATCCGCCTCTGGGGCCAACGTCCTGACTTTC
CASSSLSASGANVLTF
>TRBJ2-5|TRBV7-9|NA|TRBD1
TGTGCCAGCAGCTTGTTACCAGGGGGCAAGGAGACCCAGTACTTC
CASSLLPGGKETQYF
>TRBJ1-3|TRBV11-2|NA|NA
TGTGCCAGCAGCTTAGACAGGGTTGGAAACACCATATATTTT
CASSLDRVGNTIYF
>TRBJ2-3|TRBV7-3|few|TRBD2
TGTGCCAGCAGCTTGGGACTAGCGCCTACAGATACGCAGTATTTT
CASSLGLAPTDTQYF
>TRBJ2-1|TRBV19|NA|TRBD2
TGTGCCAGTAGCCCGCCGGGACTAGCTTCGAATGAGCAGTTCTTC
CASSPPGLASNEQFF
>TRBJ1-1|TRBV11-3|NA|NA
TGTGCCAGCAGCTGGGGACAGAACACTGAAGCTTTCTTT
CASSWGQNTEAFF
>TRBJ2-2|TRBV6-5|NA|NA
TGTGCCAGCAGCCCCGGGCCAAGCACCGGGGAGCTGTTTTTT
CASSPGPSTGELFF
>TRBJ2-6|TRBV2|NA|TRBD1
TGTGCCAGCAGCCCCCTGAAGGGGGCAATACCCTCTGGGGCCAACGTCCTGACTTTC
CASSPLKGAIPSGANVLTF
>TRBJ2-3|TRBV5-1|NA|NA
TGCGCCAGCAGCGGAGGGGGGGCAGATACGCAGTATTTT
CASSGGGADTQYF
>TRBJ2-2|TRBV12-5|NA|TRBD1
TGTGCTAGTGGTCTACAGGGGGCAGACACCGGGGAGCTGTTTTTT
CASGLQGADTGELFF
>TRBJ1-2|TRBV27|few|NA
NA
CASSTSDRLYGYTF
>TRBJ1-1|TRBV19|NA|NA
TGTGCCAGTAGTATGCAGGGTACGATGAACACTGAAGCTTTCTTT
CASSMQGTMNTEAFF
>TRBJ2-5|TRBV6-2/TRBV6-3|NA|NA
TGTGCCAGCAGTTACTCTGGGACGCCGGAGACCCAGTACTTC
CASSYSGTPETQYF
>TRBJ2-5|TRBV6-4|NA|TRBD2
TGTGCCAGCAGTGACGAGGGACTAGTGACGGAGACCCAGTACTTC
CASSDEGLVTETQYF
>TRBJ2-1|TRBV5-1|NA|NA
TGCGCCAGCAGATATATGAGGGATGAGCAGTTCTTC
CASRYMRDEQFF
>TRBJ2-1|TRBV4-2|NA|NA
TGTGCCAGCAGCCAAGAACGGTACAATGAGCAGTTCTTC
CASSQERYNEQFF
>TRBJ2-7|TRBV4-1|NA|TRBD1
TGCGCCAGCAGCCCGGGACAGGGAGGCGAGCAGTACTTC
CASSPGQGGEQYF
>TRBJ2-7|TRBV14|once|NA
TGTGCCAGCAGCCAAGAGGGAAGGGGCGAGCAGTACTTC
CASSQEGRGEQYF
>TRBJ2-3|TRBV27|NA|TRBD2
TGTGCCAGCAGAAGGGGCGGGAGTTTAACAGATACGCAGTATTTT
CASRRGGSLTDTQYF